These 30 T cell receptor beta chains share one sample of origin, sequenced in a study of shared clonotypes between healthy human individuals. Method: immunoSEQ multiplex PCR; TCRdb's copy keeps in-frame clones and lacks some. The sample shows millions of clones, 90% to 95% of them seen only once. Sample: naive CD4+ T cells sorted from blood. Described subset: CD45RA+ positively selected. Every receptor here comes from a man aged 18 to 35 in good health.

This clone was seen only a few times. The chain couples TRBV4-3 to TRBJ1-2, with D tentatively TRBD1 (5 bases). This CDR3 comprises 14 residues. Germline assignment: CDR1 LGHNA and CDR2 YSLEER. The germline V and J ends were trimmed by 4 bases and 2 bases, with 11 bases remaining between them. The CDR3 protein is CASSPQGGNYGYTF. Written as DNA, the CDR3 is TGCGCCAGCAGCCCGCAGGGTGGGAACTATGGCTACACCTTC.

The genes are TRBV29-1 and TRBJ2-1; 9 bases match TRBD2. Trimming at V came to 3 bases and at J to 6 bases, leaving 6 bases not matched to a gene. This CDR3 spans 14 amino acids. CDR1 is SQVTM, CDR2 ANQGSEA, per germline. CDR3 in amino acids: CSVDASGDGNEQFF. In DNA, the CDR3 is TGCAGCGTTGATGCTAGCGGGGACGGCAATGAGCAGTTCTTC.

The chain has TRBV10-3 and TRBJ2-2, with D possibly matching TRBD2 (6 bases). Germline CDR1 and CDR2: ENHRY and SYGVKD. CDR3 length equals 14 residues. Trimming pared 7 bases from V and 2 bases from J, leaving 11 bases between. This CDR3 reads CAIKAGINTGELFF. CDR3 sequence (DNA): TGTGCCATCAAGGCGGGGATTAACACCGGGGAGCTGTTTTTT.

This clone occurred a few times. The chain carries TRBV29-1 and TRBJ1-1; D gene uncertain. The CDR3 is 15 amino acids. In germline, CDR1 is SQVTM, CDR2 ANQGSEA. V was pared by 2 bases and J by 3 bases, with 16 bases between. CDR3 amino acids: CSVEHVVLWDTEAFF. CDR3 DNA sequence: TGCAGCGTTGAACATGTGGTTTTATGGGACACTGAAGCTTTCTTT.

This rearrangement joins TRBV11-2 to TRBJ2-3; D is uncertain. Trimming pared 6 bases from V and 1 base from J, leaving 8 bases between. The CDR3 is 13 residues long. Germline assignment: CDR1 SGHAT and CDR2 FQNNGV. The CDR3 region has the DNA TGTGCCAGCAGAAGTCCTGGCACAGATACGCAGTATTTT. It codes for CASRSPGTDTQYF.

V gene TRBV6-1 combines with J gene TRBJ1-2; D unresolved. CDR1 and CDR2 from the germline V gene are MNHNS and SASEGT. The CDR3 sequence is 14 residues long. Trimming left V 5 bases short and J 5 bases short, with 15 bases between. The CDR3 DNA reads TGTGCCAGCAGTTTGAGCTTAGGAGGGTATGGCTACACCTTC. Protein: CASSLSLGGYGYTF.

This chain links TRBV5-4 with TRBJ2-5, with D perhaps matching TRBD1 (6 bases). The CDR3 totals 14 residues. V was cut by 3 bases and J by 1 base, with 10 bases left in between. Germline CDR1 SGHNT, CDR2 YYREEE (reference sequence). The CDR3 DNA reads as TGTGCCAGCAGCTCGGACAGTGCCCAAGAGACCCAGTACTTC. It encodes CASSSDSAQETQYF.

The chain has TRBV7-9 and TRBJ2-7; D unclear. Trimming cost V 2 bases and J 3 bases, with 14 bases left between them. The CDR3 covers 15 residues. Germline V gives CDR1 SEHNR, CDR2 FQNEAQ (reference sequence). The CDR3 reads CASSLTETPIYEQYF. The CDR3 DNA reads as TGTGCCAGCAGCTTAACCGAGACGCCAATCTACGAGCAGTACTTC.

The chain joins TRBV28 to TRBJ1-3; no reliable D call. Germline V gene lookup returns CDR1 MDHEN and CDR2 SYDVKM. The V end lost 3 bases, the J end lost 0 bases, and 9 bases lay between the germline ends. The length of the CDR3 is 15 residues. The CDR3 protein is CASSFRGISGNTIYF. CDR3 sequence (DNA): TGTGCCAGCAGTTTTAGAGGAATCTCTGGAAACACCATATATTTT.

The rearrangement joins TRBV30 to TRBJ1-3, with D perhaps matching TRBD1 (5 bases). The CDR3 extends over 15 amino acids. The V end lost 0 bases, the J end lost 2 bases, and 11 bases lay between the germline ends. Germline V gene data show CDR1 as GTSNPN and CDR2 as SVGIG (reference sequence). CDR3 DNA: TGTGCCTGGAGTGTCCCGGGAGGGGCTGGAAACACCATATATTTT. It specifies CAWSVPGGAGNTIYF.

The chain carries TRBV6-1 and TRBJ1-6; D is possibly TRBD1 (5 bases). The length of the CDR3 is 14 residues. Trimming removed 4 bases from V and 3 bases from J, with 7 bases in between. Germline CDR1 and CDR2: MNHNS and SASEGT. CDR3 DNA sequence: TGTGCCAGCAGTGTGGGGGACTATAATTCACCCCTCCACTTT. Translation gives CASSVGDYNSPLHF.

This chain connects TRBV29-1 to TRBJ1-1; tentatively, D is TRBD1 (5 bases). V was cut by 3 bases and J by 5 bases, with 13 bases left in between. The CDR3 covers 13 residues. The V gene's germline CDR1 is SQVTM and CDR2 ANQGSEA. CDR3 loop: CSVEGQTATEAFF. The CDR3 nucleotides read TGCAGCGTTGAGGGGCAGACGGCGACTGAAGCTTTCTTT.

The chain has TRBV25-1 and TRBJ1-4; possible D gene TRBD1, 6 bases. The CDR3 is 15 amino acids. Germline CDR1 MGHDK, CDR2 SYGVNS. Trimming left V 6 bases short and J 5 bases short, with 16 bases between. CDR3: CASRPTGTGNEKLFF. The CDR3 coding sequence is TGTGCCAGCAGGCCCACCGGCACAGGGAATGAAAAACTGTTTTTT.

Points on this clone: Within the sample, other DNA sequences also encode this same CDR3. The chain carries TRBV5-1 and TRBJ2-5, with D hard to call. The CDR3 is made up of 12 amino acids. CDR1 is SGHRS and CDR2 is YFSETQ in the germline V gene. V dropped 4 bases and J dropped 2 bases, with 6 bases sitting between them. Here the CDR3 DNA reads TGCGCCAGCAGCCTTAATCAAGAGACCCAGTACTTC. Translation gives CASSLNQETQYF. Full variable domain (remainder filled in from reference TRBV5-1 and TRBJ2-5): KAGVTQTPRYLIKTRGQQVTLSCSPISGHRSVSWYQQTPGQGLQFLFEYFSETQRNKGNFPGRFSGRQFSNSRSEMNVSTLELGDSALYLCASSLNQETQYFGPGTRLLVL.

The V gene is TRBV7-2, the J gene TRBJ1-4; D is perhaps TRBD1 (6 bases). Germline-derived CDR1 and CDR2 are SGHTA and FQGNSA. The CDR3 length is 16 residues. Trimming pared 5 bases from V and 0 bases from J, leaving 13 bases between. The CDR3 DNA sequence: TGTGCCAGCAGCGCCCGACAGGCCTCAACTAATGAAAAACTGTTTTTT. It specifies CASSARQASTNEKLFF.

The chain is built from TRBV9 and TRBJ2-3, with TRBD2 matching over 15 bases. The ends lost 5 bases at V and 3 bases at J; junction bases unmatched: 10. The CDR3 loop spans 18 amino acids. The germline CDR1 and CDR2 sequences are SGDLS and YYNGEE. CDR3 DNA sequence: TGTGCCAGCAGTTCCGGACTAGCGGGAGGGCCGGGGACAGATACGCAGTATTTT. Translation gives CASSSGLAGGPGTDTQYF.

In its sample, this clone was seen a few times. This chain uses TRBV10-3 with TRBJ1-6; no definite D call. Germline CDR1 ENHRY, CDR2 SYGVKD. The CDR3 is 14 residues long. The V and J ends lost 6 bases and 6 bases respectively, with 12 bases between them. CDR3: CAIRGREGNSPLHF. For the CDR3, the DNA is TGTGCCATCAGGGGGAGGGAGGGTAATTCACCCCTCCACTTT.

The chain carries TRBV30 and TRBJ1-5; D perhaps matches TRBD1 (6 bases). The CDR3 is 15 amino acids. Germline CDR1 and CDR2: GTSNPN and SVGIG (reference sequence). The V and J ends lost 0 bases and 6 bases respectively, with 15 bases between them. CDR3 protein: CAWSVQGSISQPQHF. CDR3 nucleotides: TGTGCCTGGAGTGTTCAGGGGTCGATAAGTCAGCCCCAGCATTTT.

This rearrangement joins TRBV5-7 to TRBJ1-5, with D possibly matching TRBD1 (5 bases). TRBV5-7 is filed as an ORF, its function uncertain. The CDR3 is 14 residues long. Trimming removed 0 bases from V and 9 bases from J, with 13 bases in between. As DNA, the CDR3 is TGTGCCAGCAGCTTGGGAGGGGAATTGAGGCCCCAGCATTTT. As protein: CASSLGGELRPQHF.

This chain links TRBV5-1 with TRBJ2-7; 8 bases align to TRBD1. After removal of 4 bases from V and 4 bases from J, the junction contained 7 bases not matched to a gene. CDR1 is SGHRS, CDR2 YFSETQ, per germline. There are 14 residues in the CDR3. The DNA of the CDR3 is TGCGCCAGCAGCGGTAACAGGGGGTCGTACGAGCAGTACTTC. As protein: CASSGNRGSYEQYF.

This chain uses TRBV6-5 with TRBJ1-1; D may be TRBD1 (5 bases). Trimming cost V 5 bases and J 2 bases, with 12 bases left between them. This CDR3 is built from 14 residues. The germline gives CDR1 MNHEY, CDR2 SVGAGI. The CDR3 DNA follows: TGTGCCAGCAGTGGGGGTACCCCAAACACTGAAGCTTTCTTT. Translating gives CASSGGTPNTEAFF.

The gene calls are TRBV30 and TRBJ2-7; TRBD1 agrees at 8 bases. The CDR3 covers 13 residues. The V gene's germline CDR1 is GTSNPN and CDR2 SVGIG (reference sequence). Unmatched junction bases numbered 9, after V lost 7 bases and J lost 4 bases. CDR3 sequence reads: CALTQGAIYEQYF. For the CDR3, the DNA is TGTGCCTTGACTCAGGGGGCTATTTACGAGCAGTACTTC.

On this clone itself: Other DNA sequences in this specimen translate into the identical CDR3. The rearrangement joins TRBV5-1 to TRBJ2-3, with a possible D match to TRBD1 (6 bases). The CDR3 runs 16 residues. Germline V CDR1 and CDR2: SGHRS, YFSETQ. Trimming removed 0 bases at V and 1 base at J, with 12 bases between. In DNA form, the CDR3 reads TGCGCCAGCAGCTTGGCCCCGGCAGGGGGCACAGATACGCAGTATTTT. It encodes CASSLAPAGGTDTQYF.

The chain joins TRBV19 to TRBJ2-7; 7 positions agree with TRBD1. After removal of 0 bases from V and 1 base from J, the junction contained 0 bases not matched to a gene. Germline values: CDR1 LNHDA, CDR2 SQIVND (reference sequence). The CDR3 is 14 residues long. For the CDR3, the DNA is TGTGCCAGTAGTATAGAGGGACAGTCCTACGAGCAGTACTTC. Translating it yields CASSIEGQSYEQYF. Using reference TRBV19 and TRBJ2-7 for the parts outside the CDR3, the full variable domain is DGGITQSPKYLFRKEGQNVTLSCEQNLNHDAMYWYRQDPGQGLRLIYYSQIVNDFQKGDIAEGYSVSREKKESFPLTVTSAQKNPTAFYLCASSIEGQSYEQYFGPGTRLTVT.

CDR3 loop: CASSDGTGSGKLFF. As DNA, the CDR3 is TGTGCCAGCAGCGACGGGACAGGGAGCGGAAAACTGTTTTTT. V and J are TRBV5-5 and TRBJ1-4; TRBD1 matches at 9 bases. The CDR3 consists of 14 residues. Trimming removed 4 bases from V and 10 bases from J; junction bases left unmatched: 8. Germline CDR1 SGHKS, CDR2 YYEKEE (reference sequence).

A remark on this clone: The sample contains more than one DNA sequence encoding this CDR3. The rearrangement uses TRBV15 and TRBJ1-4; D remains unclear. Trimming left V 1 base short and J 0 bases short, with 9 bases between. The germline V gene encodes CDR1 LNHNV and CDR2 YYDKDF (reference sequence). The CDR3 has 16 residues. The CDR3 spells CATSRGGGTTNEKLFF. The CDR3 bases are TGTGCCACCAGCAGAGGGGGAGGGACAACTAATGAAAAACTGTTTTTT.

The rearrangement joins TRBV19 to TRBJ2-7; 8 bases agree with TRBD1. The CDR3 length is 16 residues. Germline values: CDR1 LNHDA, CDR2 SQIVND (reference sequence). V gave up 7 bases and J gave up 2 bases; unmatched junction bases: 13. The CDR3 is CASKKGPGQATYEQYF. For the CDR3, the DNA is TGTGCCAGTAAGAAAGGGCCGGGACAGGCTACCTACGAGCAGTACTTC.

This sequence joins TRBV6-1 and TRBJ2-3; TRBD1 aligns across 9 bases. With 8 bases clipped from V and 2 bases from J, the junction kept 5 bases outside the gene matches. This CDR3 contains 14 residues. Germline V lookup: CDR1 MNHNS, CDR2 SASEGT. The CDR3 sequence is CASPTGGSTDTQYF. The CDR3 nucleotides are TGTGCCAGCCCGACAGGGGGATCCACAGATACGCAGTATTTT.

This clone has only one observation. The chain joins TRBV30 to TRBJ1-6; D gene uncertain. From germline, CDR1 is GTSNPN and CDR2 SVGIG (reference sequence). The CDR3 has 13 residues. The germline V and J ends were trimmed by 3 bases and 10 bases, with 13 bases remaining between them. The CDR3 loop is CAWRVALGSPLHF. The DNA of the CDR3 is TGTGCCTGGAGGGTAGCCCTTGGCTCACCCCTCCACTTT.

The chain couples TRBV6-6 to TRBJ2-7; TRBD2 might be the D (5 bases). Germline V lookup: CDR1 MNHNY, CDR2 SVGAGI (reference sequence). This CDR3 is 13 amino acids long. Trimming left V 5 bases short and J 2 bases short, with 10 bases between. The CDR3 nucleotides read TGTGCCAGCAGTAAAGAGGGTCCCTACGAGCAGTACTTC. Protein sequence: CASSKEGPYEQYF.